This section outlines one TCR beta chain sequence together with its context. These data are taken from a study of T cell repertoires in cytomegalovirus infection. CDR1 is SQVTM and CDR2 is ANQGSEA in the germline V gene. The V end lost 2 bases, the J end lost 0 bases, and 14 bases lay between the germline ends. The CDR3 spans 17 residues. One entry per CDR3 protein results from TCRdb running MiXCR on the reads. The sample shows about 230,000 distinct CDR3 sequences, about 7% of them seen only once. Sequenced material: PBMCs. This receptor was taken from a human donor in good health (CMV status not recorded). Some clones in this sample may be carry-over from other donors' samples. V usage is TRBV29-1 and J usage is TRBJ2-6; D may match TRBD1 or TRBD2 (6 bases each). In nucleotides, the CDR3 is TGCAGCGTTGAATTACGGGGGCTGCGCTCTGGGGCCAACGTCCTGACTTTC. Protein product: CSVELRGLRSGANVLTF.